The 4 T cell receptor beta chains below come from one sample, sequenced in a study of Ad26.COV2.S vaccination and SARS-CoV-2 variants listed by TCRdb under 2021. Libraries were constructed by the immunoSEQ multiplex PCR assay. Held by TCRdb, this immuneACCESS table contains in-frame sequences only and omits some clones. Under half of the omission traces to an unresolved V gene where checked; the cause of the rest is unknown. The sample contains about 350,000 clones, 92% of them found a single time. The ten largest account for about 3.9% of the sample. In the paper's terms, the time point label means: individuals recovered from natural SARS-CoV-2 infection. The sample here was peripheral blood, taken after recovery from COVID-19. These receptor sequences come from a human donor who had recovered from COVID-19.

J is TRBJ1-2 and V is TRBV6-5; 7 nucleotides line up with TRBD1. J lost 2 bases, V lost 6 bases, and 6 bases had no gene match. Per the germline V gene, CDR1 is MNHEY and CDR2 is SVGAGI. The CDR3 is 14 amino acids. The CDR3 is CASRAPGQNYGYTF. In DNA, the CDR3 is TGTGCCAGCAGGGCCCCGGGACAGAACTATGGCTACACCTTC.

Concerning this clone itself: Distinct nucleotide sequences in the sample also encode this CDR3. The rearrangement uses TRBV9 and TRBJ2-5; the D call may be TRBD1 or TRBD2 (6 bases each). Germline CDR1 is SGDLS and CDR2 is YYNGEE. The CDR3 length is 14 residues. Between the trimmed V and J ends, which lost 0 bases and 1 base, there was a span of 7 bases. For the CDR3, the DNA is TGTGCCAGCAGCGTAGGGGGGGCCCAAGAGACCCAGTACTTC. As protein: CASSVGGAQETQYF.

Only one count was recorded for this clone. Here the CDR3 reads CASGFPQHRWAFF. In DNA, the CDR3 is TGTGCTAGTGGTTTTCCACAACACCGGTGGGCTTTCTTT. This sequence joins TRBV12-5 and TRBJ1-1; no firm D call. The CDR3 contains 13 residues. V dropped 3 bases and J dropped 11 bases, with 16 bases sitting between them. Germline V CDR1 and CDR2: LGHNT, FRNRAP. The complete variable domain, with remaining parts taken from reference TRBV12-5 and TRBJ1-1, reads DARVTQTPRHKVTEMGQEVTMRCQPILGHNTVFWYRQTMMQGLELLAYFRNRAPLDDSGMPKDRFSAEMPDATLATLKIQPSEPRDSAVYFCASGFPQHRWAFFGQGTRLTVV.

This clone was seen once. CDR3 sequence reads: CASSWTGDRTGELFF. The CDR3 DNA sequence: TGCGCCAGCAGCTGGACAGGGGATCGGACCGGGGAGCTGTTTTTT. The chain carries TRBV5-1 and TRBJ2-2; 9 bases are a match to TRBD1. This CDR3 region has 15 residues. The germline V gene has CDR1 SGHRS and CDR2 YFSETQ. J was trimmed by 5 bases and V by 3 bases; bases with no gene match: 5.